Shown below are 9 T cell receptor beta chains from a single sample sequenced in a study of blood T cells in healthy people across ages. Sample-barcoded 5' priming and a J-beta primer mix drove a second PCR of roughly 7 to 11 cycles. TCRdb redid the calling of the 5' RACE reads with MiXCR, one entry per CDR3 protein. The repertoire holds roughly 1,700,000 distinct CDR3 sequences, with roughly 27% as singletons. Sequencing was performed on blood. These receptors originate from a woman aged 25 to 39 in good health.

This clonotype showed up just a few times. The rearrangement uses TRBV6-6 and TRBJ1-2; maybe TRBD1 (5 bases). CDR3 length: 12 amino acids. In germline, CDR1 is MNHNY, CDR2 SVGAGI (reference sequence). The ends were cut back, 2 bases at V and 10 bases at J, with 11 bases in the middle. The CDR3 protein is CASSYETEDYTF. The CDR3 DNA follows: TGTGCCAGCAGTTACGAGACAGAGGACTACACCTTC.

J is TRBJ2-5 and V is TRBV5-1, with 7 bases that match TRBD1. V dropped 3 bases and J dropped 11; count of bases not matched to a gene: 16. The CDR3 covers 15 residues. The germline CDR1 and CDR2 sequences are SGHRS and YFSETQ. CDR3 loop: CASSSTGQANNEQYF. CDR3 nucleotide sequence: TGCGCCAGCAGCTCAACAGGACAGGCAAACAATGAGCAGTACTTC. The whole variable domain, remainder taken from reference TRBV5-1 and TRBJ2-5, is KAGVTQTPRYLIKTRGQQVTLSCSPISGHRSVSWYQQTPGQGLQFLFEYFSETQRNKGNFPGRFSGRQFSNSRSEMNVSTLELGDSALYLCASSSTGQANNEQYFGPGTRLLVL.

In this sample, this clonotype turned up a few times. The J gene is TRBJ2-1, the V gene TRBV28, with TRBD2 matching over 10 bases. This CDR3 region has 15 residues. Germline V gene lookup returns CDR1 MDHEN and CDR2 SYDVKM. V lost 7 bases, J lost 9 bases, and 12 bases stayed unmatched. CDR3 in DNA: TGTGCCAGCACTCACGGGACTAGCGAGGGACGTGAGCAGTTCTTC. Translating gives CASTHGTSEGREQFF. Together with reference TRBV28 and TRBJ2-1, the CDR3 gives the full variable domain: DVKVTQSSRYLVKRTGEKVFLECVQDMDHENMFWYRQDPGLGLRLIYFSYDVKMKEKGDIPEGYSVSREKKERFSLILESASTNQTSMYLCASTHGTSEGREQFFGPGTRLTVL.

Only a few counts were recorded for this clonotype. The V gene is TRBV3-1, the J gene TRBJ1-2; the D gene is possibly TRBD1 (5 bases). Deletions cut 4 bases from V and 0 bases from J, with 12 bases between. Germline CDR1 LGHDT, CDR2 YNNKEL (reference sequence). The CDR3 is 15 residues long. DNA for the CDR3: TGTGCCAGCAGCCGGCTTCAGGGAGCTAACTATGGCTACACCTTC. Translation gives CASSRLQGANYGYTF.

This clonotype was recorded a few times. The chain combines TRBV20-1 with TRBJ2-5; D is perhaps TRBD2 (6 bases). Per the germline V gene, CDR1 is DFQATT and CDR2 is SNEGSKA (reference sequence). V dropped 8 bases and J dropped 11 bases, with 18 bases sitting between them. The CDR3 length is 11 residues. DNA of the CDR3: TGCAGTACCCAGCGGGCCCAAACTCAGTACTTC. Translation gives CSTQRAQTQYF.

This clonotype appeared a few times. The CDR3 sequence is CAITFSDRGRGYTF. The CDR3 bases are TGTGCCATCACCTTCAGTGACAGGGGACGGGGCTACACCTTC. V usage is TRBV10-3 and J usage is TRBJ1-2; 8 bases are a match to TRBD1. The CDR3 is made up of 14 amino acids. Germline trimming cut 7 bases from V and 8 bases from J; bases unmatched to any gene: 12. Germline V CDR1 and CDR2: ENHRY, SYGVKD.

With regard to this clonotype: At one of its ends the junction is not consistent with the germline gene, which may arise from a read error. The chain combines TRBV2 with TRBJ2-5; tentative D call: TRBD2 (5 bases). The CDR3 has 14 amino acids. Germline assignment: CDR1 SNHLY and CDR2 FYNNEI. As DNA, the CDR3 is TGTGCCAGCAGACCAGGACTCCCCCAGGAGACCCGGTACTTC. Translated: CASRPGLPQETRYF.

This rearrangement joins TRBV20-1 to TRBJ2-1; 13 positions agree with TRBD2. This CDR3 region has 16 residues. Germline V lookup: CDR1 DFQATT, CDR2 SNEGSKA (reference sequence). Trimming removed 6 bases from V and 2 bases from J; junction bases left unmatched: 7. Written as DNA, the CDR3 is TGCAGTGCGAACCGACTAGCGGGAGGCGCCTACAATGAGCAGTTCTTC. This sequence encodes CSANRLAGGAYNEQFF.

This clonotype has ten or more counts. The rearrangement links TRBV11-2 to TRBJ1-2; 10 bases align to TRBD1. V shed 2 bases, J shed 8 bases, and the junction held 8 bases outside the gene matches. The CDR3 spans 15 residues. CDR1 is SGHAT, CDR2 FQNNGV, per germline. The CDR3 here is CASSLIRDRGHGYTF. Here the CDR3 DNA reads TGTGCCAGCAGCTTAATCCGGGACAGGGGTCACGGCTACACCTTC.